Listed below are T cell receptor beta chains from one sample, sequenced in a study of blood T cell repertoires in COVID-19. The assay was immunoSEQ multiplex PCR, and TCRdb's table has in-frame clones only and misses some. In the table there are approximately 96,000 clones, about 95% of which are singletons. The sample was peripheral blood. The receptors come from a human donor with active COVID-19. The donor label of this sample is uncertain. The CDR3 runs from the conserved cysteine through the conserved F or W. The D gene is left open where the match is weak. Clone size is not always given. Where it is, it says once, few, many or a class for expanded clones.

clone_size	v_call	d_call	j_call	cdr3_aa	cdr3_nt
.	TRBV28	.	TRBJ1-2	CASSRSPTANYGYTF	TGTGCCAGCAGCCGAAGTCCGACAGCCAACTATGGCTACACCTTC
.	TRBV24-1	.	TRBJ2-7	CATSETGTPESDEQYF	TGTGCCACCAGTGAGACCGGGACACCTGAGTCGGATGAGCAGTACTTC
.	TRBV3-1/TRBV3-2	.	TRBJ2-5	CASSQSRVTQYF	TGTGCCAGCAGCCAAAGCAGGGTTACCCAGTACTTC
once	TRBV6-5	TRBD1	TRBJ2-5	CASTPGTGQETQYF	TGTGCCAGCACCCCCGGGACAGGGCAAGAGACCCAGTACTTC
once	TRBV5-5	.	TRBJ1-5	CASSPGMTVDSNQPQHF	TGTGCCAGCAGCCCGGGAATGACGGTGGATAGCAATCAGCCCCAGCATTTT
.	TRBV27	.	TRBJ2-1	CASSPTRLATNEQFF	TGTGCCAGCAGTCCCACCCGTCTAGCGACCAATGAGCAGTTCTTC
.	TRBV6-2/TRBV6-3	TRBD1	TRBJ2-7	CASSLPGQPYEQYF	TGTGCCAGCAGCCTTCCGGGACAGCCCTACGAGCAGTACTTC
.	TRBV7-2	.	TRBJ1-5	CASSLGAGVDQPQHF	TGTGCCAGCAGCTTAGGGGCGGGGGTTGATCAGCCCCAGCATTTT
.	TRBV7-2	TRBD2	TRBJ2-5	CAIGASGSRGETQYF	TGTGCAATTGGGGCTAGCGGGAGCCGGGGGGAGACCCAGTACTTC
.	TRBV11-1	TRBD1	TRBJ1-1	CASRLTGGTEAFF	TGTGCCAGCAGACTTACAGGGGGCACTGAAGCTTTCTTT
.	TRBV6-5	TRBD2	TRBJ2-1	CASSYTGTSGSNRFF	TGTGCCAGCAGTTACACCGGGACTAGCGGGAGTAATCGGTTCTTC
.	TRBV7-6	.	TRBJ1-1	CASSPFRQAQNTEAFF	TGTGCCAGCAGCCCTTTTAGACAGGCGCAGAACACTGAAGCTTTCTTT
.	TRBV18	.	TRBJ2-6	CASSQTVSGANVLTF	TGTGCCAGCTCACAGACAGTGTCAGGGGCCAACGTCCTGACTTTC
.	TRBV19	TRBD1	TRBJ2-2	CASLSPGQGLVGELFF	TGTGCCAGCCTTTCCCCGGGACAGGGTTTGGTCGGGGAGCTGTTTTTT
.	TRBV6-5	.	TRBJ1-1	CARANTEAFF	TGTGCCAGGGCCAACACTGAAGCTTTCTTT
once	TRBV3-1/TRBV3-2	.	TRBJ1-2	CASSQGQGSGGGYTF	TGTGCCAGCAGCCAAGGGCAGGGGAGCGGGGGCGGCTACACCTTC
.	TRBV6-2/TRBV6-3	TRBD2	TRBJ2-1	CASSYREGVTVYNEQFF	TGTGCCAGCAGTTATAGGGAGGGCGTTACAGTTTACAATGAGCAGTTCTTC
.	TRBV2	TRBD2	TRBJ2-7	CASSGKRGSYEQYF	TGTGCCAGCAGTGGGAAGCGGGGCTCCTACGAGCAGTACTTC
.	TRBV24-1	.	TRBJ2-1	CATSDLQGVNEQFF	TGTGCCACCAGTGATCTGCAGGGTGTCAATGAGCAGTTCTTC
once	TRBV10-3	.	TRBJ2-2	CATQFREDTGELFF	TGTGCCACCCAGTTCAGGGAGGACACCGGGGAGCTGTTTTTT
.	TRBV21-1	.	TRBJ1-5	CASSKRGVTVSVPGNQPQHF	TGTGCCAGCAGCAAACGCGGGGTAACCGTGAGTGTCCCGGGGAACCAGCCCCAGCATTTT
.	TRBV11-3	.	TRBJ1-2	CASRPRAGLDYGYTF	TGTGCCAGCAGACCCCGGGCAGGGCTGGACTATGGCTACACCTTC
few	TRBV11-2	.	TRBJ2-3	CASSFSRASTDTQYF	TGTGCCAGCAGCTTTTCGAGGGCTAGCACAGATACGCAGTATTTT
.	TRBV11-2	TRBD1	TRBJ2-7	CASSWDRGYEQYF	TGTGCCAGCAGCTGGGACAGGGGTTACGAGCAGTACTTC
.	TRBV24-1	TRBD1	TRBJ2-7	CATSDSGTGQSYEQYF	TGTGCCACCAGTGATTCCGGGACAGGTCAGTCCTACGAGCAGTACTTC
.	TRBV7-9	TRBD2	TRBJ2-1	CASSLGILADDNEQFF	TGTGCCAGCAGCTTAGGCATACTAGCGGATGACAATGAGCAGTTCTTC
.	TRBV5-5	.	TRBJ2-7	CASSLVPNGALVAYEQYF	TGTGCCAGCAGCTTGGTGCCCAACGGAGCCTTGGTGGCCTACGAGCAGTACTTC
.	TRBV24-1	.	TRBJ2-6	CATSEVTGRANVLTF	TGTGCCACCAGTGAGGTGACAGGAAGGGCCAACGTCCTGACTTTC
.	TRBV6-5	TRBD1	TRBJ2-1	CASKDRSSYNEQFF	TGTGCCAGCAAGGACAGGAGCTCCTACAATGAGCAGTTCTTC
.	TRBV7-9	.	TRBJ2-3	CASVLGRDTDTQYF	TGTGCCAGCGTACTAGGCAGAGACACAGATACGCAGTATTTT
.	TRBV11-2	TRBD2	TRBJ2-3	CASSLVVGGSGDTQYF	TGTGCCAGCAGCCTTGTAGTAGGCGGGAGCGGGGATACGCAGTATTTT
once	TRBV9	TRBD2	TRBJ2-3	CASSVTKRTSGTDTQYF	TGTGCCAGCAGCGTGACAAAAAGGACTAGCGGCACAGATACGCAGTATTTT
.	TRBV28	TRBD1	TRBJ2-7	CASKAGGVSETYEQYF	TGTGCCAGCAAGGCAGGGGGCGTTAGCGAAACCTACGAGCAGTACTTC